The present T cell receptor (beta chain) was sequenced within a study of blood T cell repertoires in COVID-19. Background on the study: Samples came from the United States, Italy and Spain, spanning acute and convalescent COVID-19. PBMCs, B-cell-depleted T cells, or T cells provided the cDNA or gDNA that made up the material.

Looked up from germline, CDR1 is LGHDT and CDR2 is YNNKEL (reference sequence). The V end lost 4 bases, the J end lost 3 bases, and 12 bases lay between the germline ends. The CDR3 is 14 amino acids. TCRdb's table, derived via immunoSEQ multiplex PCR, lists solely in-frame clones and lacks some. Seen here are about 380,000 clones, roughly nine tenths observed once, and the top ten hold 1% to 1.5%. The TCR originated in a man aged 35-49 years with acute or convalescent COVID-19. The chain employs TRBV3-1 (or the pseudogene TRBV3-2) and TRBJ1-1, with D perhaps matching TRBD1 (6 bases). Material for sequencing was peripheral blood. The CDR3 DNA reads TGTGCCAGCAGCCCAGCGGGGGCGGACACTGAAGCTTTCTTT. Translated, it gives CASSPAGADTEAFF.